A single sample is the source of the 27 T cell receptor beta chains below, sequenced in a study of tumor-infiltrating lymphocytes in primary liver carcinoma. Germline DNA was also extracted, while the blood RNA originated from unsorted whole blood. Priming with a constant-region primer yielded TCR beta cDNA from 450 to 550 ng total RNA. Slightly modified ARM-PCR, run as three nested multiplex PCR rounds, produced the TCR beta libraries. The first two PCR rounds used TRBV1-TRBV30 primers with a Cbeta primer, roughly 10 cycles each. TCRdb called the multiplex PCR reads again in MiXCR, with one record for every CDR3 protein. The profile shows approximately 300,000 distinct CDR3 sequences, roughly 60% of them singletons. The sequenced material came from peripheral blood. These receptors all stem from a middle-aged man with primary liver carcinoma and hepatitis B virus infection.

The rearrangement uses TRBV11-1 and TRBJ2-1; tentative D call: TRBD2 (6 bases). CDR1 SGHAT and CDR2 FQDESV come from the germline V gene (reference sequence). With 5 bases removed from V and 9 bases from J, the gap between germline ends came to 23 bases. The CDR3 covers 16 residues. CDR3 region: CASSQRTNWSWGEQFF. The CDR3 DNA follows: TGTGCCAGCAGCCAAAGGACTAACTGGAGTTGGGGTGAGCAGTTCTTC. The full variable domain, rest sourced from reference TRBV11-1 and TRBJ2-1, is EAEVAQSPRYKITEKSQAVAFWCDPISGHATLYWYRQILGQGPELLVQFQDESVVDDSQLPKDRFSAERLKGVDSTLKIQPAELGDSAMYLCASSQRTNWSWGEQFFGPGTRLTVL.

This clonotype was observed a few times. This rearrangement joins TRBV11-1 to TRBJ2-3; D is possibly TRBD2 (5 bases). Trimming took off 1 base at V and 2 bases at J, with 13 bases between the two ends. CDR1 is SGHAT and CDR2 is FQDESV in the germline V gene (reference sequence). The CDR3 runs 16 residues. CDR3 DNA sequence: TGTGCCAGCAGCTTAGTGGGAGTTAATCTCACAGATACGCAGTATTTT. It codes for CASSLVGVNLTDTQYF.

The chain links TRBV11-2 to TRBJ2-4; D is unresolved. Germline V gene data show CDR1 as SGHAT and CDR2 as FQNNGV. V dropped 2 bases and J dropped 3 bases, with 14 bases sitting between them. This CDR3 comprises 16 residues. CDR3 DNA: TGTGCCAGCAGCTTAACGCTAACTGGGGTCAAAAACATTCAGTACTTC. Its protein is CASSLTLTGVKNIQYF.

To note about this clonotype: A much larger clone lies a single base off, so this may be a read error. The final CDR3 position lacks the conserved phenylalanine or tryptophan, pointing to a likely read error. This chain joins TRBV4-2 and TRBJ2-1; possible D gene TRBD2, 6 bases. V dropped 0 bases and J dropped 8 bases, with 8 bases sitting between them. CDR1 LGHNA and CDR2 YNFKEQ come from the germline V gene. CDR3 length equals 13 residues. CDR3 region: CASSQDWGDEQFY. The CDR3, as DNA: TGTGCCAGCAGCCAAGATTGGGGGGATGAGCAGTTCTAC.

This clonotype has a count of ten or more. The J gene is TRBJ2-2, the V gene TRBV6-6, with D hard to call. The CDR3 has 14 amino acids. Trimming removed 7 bases at V and 2 bases at J, with 11 bases between. Germline V gene lookup returns CDR1 MNHNY and CDR2 SVGAGI (reference sequence). The CDR3: CASKDGENTGELFF. CDR3 sequence (DNA): TGTGCCAGCAAGGATGGGGAAAACACCGGGGAGCTGTTTTTT.

Turning to this clonotype: A read error is possible here, since a much larger clone lies one base away. This chain links TRBV6-2 or TRBV6-3 with TRBJ2-2; 13 nucleotides agree with TRBD2. This CDR3 contains 18 residues. Germline V gene sequence: CDR1 MNHEY, CDR2 SVGEGT. CDR3 sequence reads: CASSKRTSGSADTGEMFF. CDR3 sequence (DNA): TGTGCCAGCAGTAAAAGGACTAGCGGGAGCGCGGACACCGGGGAGATGTTTTTT.

Points on this clonotype: Sequence at one end of the junction differs from germline and may be a read error. The chain is built from TRBV4-1 and TRBJ2-7; 10 positions match TRBD2. Germline CDR1 and CDR2: MGHRA and YSYEKL. The CDR3 has 15 amino acids. DNA for the CDR3: TGCGCCAGCAGCCAACTAGCGGGAGCGATCTACGGGCAGTACTTC. As protein: CASSQLAGAIYGQYF.

A note on this clonotype: One end of the junction varies from germline; a read error may be responsible. The CDR3 DNA reads TGCGCCAGCAGTGGGAGTGTAAGGTCGACCCGGTACTTC. Translated, it gives CASSGSVRSTRYF. The genes are TRBV10-2 and TRBJ2-5; D is ambiguous. The V gene's germline CDR1 is WSHSY and CDR2 SAAADI. This CDR3 has 13 amino acids.

Remarks on this clonotype: A junction boundary mismatches the germline segment, possibly from a read error. The genes are TRBV29-1 and TRBJ2-1; perhaps TRBD2 as D (6 bases). This CDR3 has 16 amino acids. From germline, CDR1 is SQVTM and CDR2 ANQGSEA. The CDR3 DNA reads as TGCAACGTTGACATAACAGCGGGTAGCTCCTACAATGAGCAGTTCTTC. Its translation: CNVDITAGSSYNEQFF.

For this clonotype: A read error may account for a junction end that differs from germline. The chain uses TRBV12-5 and TRBJ2-3, with 12 bases lining up with TRBD1. From germline, CDR1 is LGHNT and CDR2 FRNRAP. This CDR3 spans 14 amino acids. CDR3 sequence (DNA): TGTGCTAGTGGTCTGGGACAGGGGGCAGATATGCAGTATTTT. This gives the protein CASGLGQGADMQYF.

Of note for this clonotype: A much larger clone differs from this one at a single base, so this may be a read error. The chain employs TRBV12-3 or TRBV12-4 and TRBJ2-1; D might be TRBD1 (6 bases). The CDR3 consists of 10 residues. Here the CDR3 reads CDSRGNEQFF. As DNA, the CDR3 is TGTGACAGCAGGGGCAATGAGCAGTTCTTC.

As regards this clonotype: Germline is not matched at one junction end, which may reflect a read error. The chain joins TRBV4-1 to TRBJ2-1; D uncertain. Germline CDR1 is MGHRA and CDR2 is YSYEKL. The CDR3 is 14 residues long. The CDR3 region is CASSQFRSYNEQIF. In DNA, the CDR3 is TGCGCCAGCAGCCAATTCAGATCCTACAATGAGCAGATCTTC.

This sequence joins TRBV11-2 and TRBJ2-7, with D unclear. V lost 4 bases and J lost 4, with 14 bases in between. The CDR3 covers 14 residues. The germline V gene encodes CDR1 SGHAT and CDR2 FQNNGV. The CDR3 reads CASSSSRASYEQYF. CDR3 sequence (DNA): TGTGCCAGCAGCTCCTCAAGGGCTTCGTACGAGCAGTACTTC.

This clonotype was seen just once. This sequence may be a read error, since a much larger clone differs from it by one base. The gene calls are TRBV6-1 and TRBJ1-1; 8 bases fit TRBD1. The CDR3 is 13 amino acids. Per germline, CDR1 MNHNS and CDR2 SASEGT. V lost 7 bases, J lost 0 bases, and 1 base stayed unmatched. CDR3 in amino acids: CASTGQVNTEAFF. As DNA, the CDR3 is TGTGCCAGCACGGGACAGGTGAACACTGAAGCTTTCTTT.

Concerning this clonotype: This may be a read error: a much more frequent sequence differs by one nucleotide. This rearrangement joins TRBV6-1 to TRBJ1-1, with no clear D. CDR3 length equals 13 residues. Germline V gene sequence: CDR1 MNHNS, CDR2 SASEGT. The CDR3 DNA is TGTGCCAGCAGTGAACAGGCAGGTCGTCAGGCTCTCTTT. Amino acids: CASSEQAGRQALF.

There are a few counts of this clonotype. It may be a read error: a sequence one base away is much more abundant. The chain is built from TRBV4-2 and TRBJ2-1; no reliable D call. The V end was cut by 0 bases, the J end by 2 bases, with 11 bases between. Germline lookup yields CDR1 LGHNA and CDR2 YNFKEQ. The CDR3 is 16 amino acids. The CDR3 protein is CASSQDLSSTYNEQFF. The CDR3 coding sequence is TGTGCCAGCAGCCAAGATCTCAGCAGTACCTACAATGAGCAGTTCTTC.

Worth noting for this clonotype: A much larger clone differs by one base, so this may be a read error. The chain recombines TRBV6-1 with TRBJ1-1, with a weak D call TRBD1 (5 bases). CDR3 length equals 14 residues. The V gene's germline CDR1 is MNHNS and CDR2 SASEGT. Here the CDR3 DNA reads TGTGCCAGCAGTGAAGGGTGGGGGAACACTGGAGCTTTCTTT. This translates into CASSEGWGNTGAFF.

In regard to this clonotype: Sequence at one end of the junction differs from germline and may be a read error. The chain recombines TRBV29-1 with TRBJ1-3; no clear D. Germline CDR1 reads SQVTM; CDR2 reads ANQGSEA. The CDR3 runs 13 residues. CDR3 nucleotide sequence: TGCAGTGTTGATTCCGGCTCCGGAAACACCATATATTTT. Protein product: CSVDSGSGNTIYF.

Of note for this clonotype: One junction end disagrees with the germline gene, perhaps due to a read error. CDR3 nucleotides: TGCAGCGTAGACGGACTAGCGAGAGAGGATACACAGTATTTT. This codes for CSVDGLAREDTQYF. The V gene is TRBV29-1, the J gene TRBJ2-3; 9 bases fit TRBD2. The V gene's germline CDR1 is SQVTM and CDR2 ANQGSEA. The CDR3 extends over 14 amino acids.

As concerns this clonotype: Just one base apart from a much larger clone, this may be a read error. CDR3 sequence reads: CASSRDRGNTVYF. For the CDR3, the DNA is TGTGCCAGCAGCCGGGACAGGGGGAACACCGTATATTTT. The chain links TRBV12-3 or TRBV12-4 to TRBJ1-3; 11 positions match TRBD1. This CDR3 is 13 amino acids long.

As for this clonotype: This may come from a read error, since a much larger clone is one base off. The chain recombines TRBV12-3 or TRBV12-4 with TRBJ2-1, with a tentative D call TRBD2 (7 bases). The CDR3 is 15 amino acids. The CDR3 region is CAGSLMAGAHSEQFF. Written as DNA, the CDR3 is TGTGCCGGCAGTTTGATGGCGGGGGCCCATAGTGAGCAGTTCTTC.

Only a few counts were recorded for this clonotype. The chain uses TRBV6-2 or TRBV6-3 and TRBJ2-5, with 9 bases matching TRBD2. V was clipped by 2 bases and J by 1 base; unmatched bases: 11. CDR3 length: 18 residues. Germline V gene lookup returns CDR1 MNHEY and CDR2 SVGEGT. As DNA, the CDR3 is TGTGCCAGCAGTTACGGGGTCTTAGCGGGAGCACCCCAAGAGACCCAGTACTTC. It is translated as CASSYGVLAGAPQETQYF.

This clonotype was seen at least ten times. The chain combines TRBV12-3 or TRBV12-4 with TRBJ2-2; 7 nucleotides match TRBD2. V shed 4 bases, J shed 8 bases, and the junction held 13 bases outside the gene matches. The CDR3 has 16 residues. The CDR3 region has the DNA TGTGCCAGCAGTTCTCGAGGGAGGGCCGTAAAAGGGGAGCTGTTTTTT. Amino acids: CASSSRGRAVKGELFF.

About this clonotype: The CDR3 does not close with the conserved phenylalanine or tryptophan, likely indicating a read error. The J gene is TRBJ1-6, the V gene TRBV5-1; D call uncertain. Germline V gene lookup returns CDR1 SGHRS and CDR2 YFSETQ. The length of the CDR3 is 13 residues. The CDR3 DNA is TGCGCCTGCAGCTTCCAACTAAATTCACCCCTCCACTCT. Its translation is CACSFQLNSPLHS.

Comments on this clonotype: Relative to the germline gene, one junction end is altered; a read error may explain this. The J gene is TRBJ2-4, the V gene TRBV11-2; possibly TRBD1 for D (5 bases). The CDR3 totals 14 residues. The germline gives CDR1 SGHAT, CDR2 FQNNGV. The CDR3 loop reads CASSLQAARNIQYF. The CDR3 region has the DNA TGTGCCAGCAGCCTACAGGCAGCCAGAAACATTCAGTATTTC.

The CDR3 bases are TGTGCCAGTAGCCGAATGGGCGGTGGGGACATTCAGTACTTC. Its protein product is CASSRMGGGDIQYF. The gene calls are TRBV11-1 and TRBJ2-4; D unresolved. This CDR3 has 14 residues. The V and J ends lost 9 bases and 8 bases respectively, with 20 bases between them. Germline CDR1 is SGHAT and CDR2 is FQDESV (reference sequence).

This clonotype was picked up one time. A read error is possible here, since a much larger clone lies one base away. A read error is likely, as this CDR3 ends without the conserved phenylalanine or tryptophan. The rearrangement joins TRBV14 to TRBJ2-1, with a possible D match to TRBD2 (5 bases). The germline V gene has CDR1 SGHDN and CDR2 FVKESK. Between the trimmed V and J ends, which lost 4 bases and 6 bases, there was a span of 19 bases. The CDR3 spans 16 residues. The CDR3 DNA reads TGTGCCAGCAGCCCTTATCCCCGACTAACTGGCAATGAGCAGTTCATC. This sequence encodes CASSPYPRLTGNEQFI.